The 28 T cell receptor beta chains given below trace back to one sample, sequenced in a study of T cells in Graves' hyperthyroidism and ophthalmopathy. RNA transcripts yielded amplified TCR beta CDR3 regions. Using the HTBI primer set, a first-round RT-PCR was run on the TCR CDR3. Using its own MiXCR run on the multiplex PCR reads, TCRdb lists one record per CDR3 protein. The sample shows around 300,000 distinct CDR3 sequences, about 15% of them seen only once. Sequenced: blood. All receptors derive from a woman younger than 45 with Graves' hyperthyroidism.

This clonotype came up many times. The chain combines TRBV6-1 with TRBJ2-4; 7 positions agree with TRBD1. With V trimmed by 6 bases and J by 8 bases, 7 bases remained unmatched. Germline assignment: CDR1 MNHNS and CDR2 SASEGT. The CDR3 sequence is 13 residues long. CDR3 bases: TGTGCCAGCAGCTTAGGGGGCATGGACATTCAGTACTTC. Residues: CASSLGGMDIQYF.

Ten or more counts support this clonotype. The chain uses TRBV11-2 and TRBJ2-6, with TRBD1 matching over 8 bases. This CDR3 has 18 residues. Germline-derived CDR1 and CDR2 are SGHAT and FQNNGV. V was clipped by 5 bases and J by 1 base; unmatched bases: 10. Here the CDR3 reads CASSNPMQGASGANVLTF. CDR3 in DNA: TGTGCCAGCAGCAACCCTATGCAGGGGGCGTCTGGGGCCAACGTCCTGACTTTC. The whole variable domain, filled in from reference TRBV11-2 and TRBJ2-6, reads EAGVAQSPRYKIIEKRQSVAFWCNPISGHATLYWYQQILGQGPKLLIQFQNNGVVDDSQLPKDRFSAERLKGVDSTLKIQPAKLEDSAVYLCASSNPMQGASGANVLTFGAGSRLTVL.

This clonotype was detected a few times. The CDR3 nucleotides are TGTGCCAGCAGGCCCCTCGGGCAGGGGACTCAGCCCCAGCATTTT. Encoded protein: CASRPLGQGTQPQHF. The gene calls are TRBV6-1 and TRBJ1-5, with D tentatively TRBD1 (6 bases). Germline V gene data show CDR1 as MNHNS and CDR2 as SASEGT. Trimming stripped 6 bases from V and 6 bases from J, with 18 bases between. This CDR3 is 15 amino acids long.

The CDR3: CASMSRVNYEQYF. DNA of the CDR3: TGTGCCAGCATGAGCAGGGTAAATTACGAGCAGTACTTC. The chain joins TRBV2 to TRBJ2-7; possibly TRBD1 for D (5 bases). Looked up from germline, CDR1 is SNHLY and CDR2 is FYNNEI. The CDR3 extends over 13 amino acids. V was trimmed by 7 bases and J by 4 bases, leaving 14 bases between them.

This clonotype was found many times. This chain links TRBV11-2 with TRBJ1-2; TRBD1 matches 12 bases. After removal of 3 bases from V and 6 bases from J, the junction contained 8 bases not matched to a gene. The CDR3 consists of 16 residues. Germline CDR1 is SGHAT and CDR2 is FQNNGV. CDR3 DNA sequence: TGTGCCAGCAGCTTGGGGACAGGGGGCGCGATGAATGGCTACACCTTC. Amino acids: CASSLGTGGAMNGYTF.

This sequence joins TRBV5-5 and TRBJ2-3, with 7 bases lining up with TRBD1. The V and J ends lost 6 bases and 4 bases, in that order; junction bases with no gene match: 14. The germline V gene encodes CDR1 SGHKS and CDR2 YYEKEE (reference sequence). The CDR3 spans 16 residues. The CDR3, as DNA: TGTGCCAGCACCCGGGCCGGTGACAGGGTAGCAGATACGCAGTATTTT. As protein: CASTRAGDRVADTQYF.

With respect to this clonotype: A much more abundant neighbour one base away suggests this may be a read error. V and J are TRBV27 and TRBJ2-7; TRBD2 matches at 8 bases. The CDR3 sequence is 14 residues long. Germline V gene data show CDR1 as MNHEY and CDR2 as SMNVEV (reference sequence). CDR3 sequence: CPSSFSGTHNEQYF. The DNA for the CDR3 is TGTCCCAGCAGTTTTAGCGGGACCCATAACGAGCAGTACTTC.

In its sample, this clonotype was seen many times. The V gene is TRBV25-1, the J gene TRBJ1-5, with unresolved D. The germline gives CDR1 MGHDK, CDR2 SYGVNS. V lost 2 bases and J lost 9, with 11 bases in between. The CDR3 contains 13 residues. CDR3: CASSEREASPQHF. CDR3 bases: TGTGCCAGCAGTGAAAGGGAGGCCTCGCCCCAGCATTTT.

There are many counts of this clonotype. The chain combines TRBV20-1 with TRBJ2-1, with 8 bases aligning to TRBD2. The CDR3 consists of 14 residues. Looked up from germline, CDR1 is DFQATT and CDR2 is SNEGSKA (reference sequence). V lost 5 bases, J lost 6 bases, and 9 bases stayed unmatched. In DNA form, the CDR3 reads TGCAGTGCTTTCAAAGGACTAGCTAGCAATGAGCAGTTCTTC. It encodes CSAFKGLASNEQFF.

This clonotype came up a few times. The chain recombines TRBV20-1 with TRBJ1-2, with D uncertain. Germline loops: CDR1 DFQATT, CDR2 SNEGSKA (reference sequence). CDR3 size: 12 residues. The V gene lost 5 bases and the J gene lost 2 bases, with 9 bases spanning the gap. The CDR3 here is CSALLVNYGYTF. The CDR3 DNA sequence: TGCAGTGCTCTTCTGGTGAACTATGGCTACACCTTC.

This clonotype occurred many times. This chain connects TRBV11-2 to TRBJ2-5, with 7 bases aligning to TRBD2. From germline, CDR1 is SGHAT and CDR2 FQNNGV. The CDR3 sequence is 17 residues long. Trimming at V came to 0 bases and at J to 2 bases, leaving 9 bases not matched to a gene. The CDR3 here is CASSLEALLAAQETQYF. The CDR3 bases are TGTGCCAGCAGCTTAGAGGCTTTGCTAGCGGCGCAAGAGACCCAGTACTTC.

The chain is built from TRBV24-1 and TRBJ1-5; D is unresolved. The CDR3 length is 13 residues. Per germline, CDR1 KGHDR and CDR2 SFDVKD. The V end was cut by 0 bases, the J end by 5 bases, with 4 bases between. CDR3 in amino acids: CATSDLPDQPQHF. The CDR3, as DNA: TGTGCCACCAGTGATTTGCCAGATCAGCCCCAGCATTTT.

This clonotype was observed many times. The V call is TRBV6-5, the J call TRBJ1-5; D is perhaps TRBD1 (5 bases). The V gene's germline CDR1 is MNHEY and CDR2 SVGAGI. The V end lost 0 bases, the J end lost 2 bases, and 8 bases lay between the germline ends. This CDR3 has 15 residues. The CDR3 is CASSYSGTGNQPQHF. The CDR3 DNA is TGTGCCAGCAGTTACTCAGGGACTGGCAATCAGCCCCAGCATTTT.

This clonotype appeared many times. The chain recombines TRBV19 with TRBJ2-2; D not resolved. Germline V gene lookup returns CDR1 LNHDA and CDR2 SQIVND (reference sequence). Deletions cut 1 base from V and 4 bases from J, with 4 bases between. This CDR3 has 13 amino acids. The CDR3 region is CASSIVATGELFF. CDR3 bases: TGTGCCAGTAGTATAGTGGCCACCGGGGAGCTGTTTTTT.

This clonotype was recorded at least ten times. The chain has TRBV24-1 and TRBJ2-6; no clear D gene. The CDR3 extends over 14 amino acids. Per germline, CDR1 KGHDR and CDR2 SFDVKD. V was clipped by 3 bases and J by 2 bases, with 4 bases between them. CDR3 loop: CATSDHTGANVLTF. CDR3 in DNA: TGTGCCACCAGTGATCATACTGGGGCCAACGTCCTGACTTTC.

This clonotype appeared a few times. The CDR3 DNA reads as TGTGCCAGCAGCGCGAACGGGGCGGTTACCGGGGAGCTGTTTTTT. It encodes CASSANGAVTGELFF. The chain carries TRBV27 and TRBJ2-2; D may correspond to TRBD1 or TRBD2 (5 bases each). V shed 6 bases and J shed 5 bases, with 16 bases lying between them. Per the germline V gene, CDR1 is MNHEY and CDR2 is SMNVEV (reference sequence). CDR3 length: 15 residues.

This clonotype was picked up many times. The chain links TRBV28 to TRBJ2-5; 9 positions match TRBD1. The CDR3 is 15 amino acids. J lost 5 bases, V lost 6 bases, and 10 bases had no gene match. Germline lookup yields CDR1 MDHEN and CDR2 SYDVKM. This CDR3 is CASRLQQGARETQYF. DNA of the CDR3: TGTGCCAGCAGATTACAACAGGGGGCGCGGGAGACCCAGTACTTC.

This clonotype was picked up many times. This sequence may be a read error, since a much larger clone differs from it by one base. Without the conserved terminal phenylalanine or tryptophan, this CDR3 likely stems from a read error. V is TRBV2 and J is TRBJ2-2; D unresolved. This CDR3 region has 14 residues. V lost 8 bases to trimming and J lost 4 bases, with 14 bases between them. Germline CDR1 and CDR2: SNHLY and FYNNEI. In DNA, the CDR3 is TGTGCCAGCGTCAAAACAGACGGCACCGGGGAGCTGTTTCTT. Residues: CASVKTDGTGELFL.

This clonotype has just a few counts. The chain joins TRBV27 to TRBJ1-5; possible D gene TRBD1, 6 bases. V was shortened by 6 bases and J by 3 bases, with 18 bases between the two germline ends. The CDR3 is 16 amino acids. Germline CDR1 is MNHEY and CDR2 is SMNVEV (reference sequence). The CDR3 protein is CASSELQGQLNQPQHF. The CDR3 region has the DNA TGTGCCAGCAGCGAGTTACAGGGCCAACTCAATCAGCCCCAGCATTTT.

V and J are TRBV30 and TRBJ1-4; D might be TRBD1 (5 bases). CDR1 and CDR2 from the germline V gene are GTSNPN and SVGIG (reference sequence). Trimming cost V 2 bases and J 8 bases, with 18 bases left between them. CDR3 length equals 15 residues. CDR3 in DNA: TGTGCCTGGAGTTCCCTGGGGCCGCGTACGGAAAAACTGTTTTTT. Translated: CAWSSLGPRTEKLFF.

In this sample, this clonotype turned up once. A clone one base away is much larger, so this may be a read error. This CDR3 is CASSRWRASGETQYF. DNA of the CDR3: TGTGCCAGCAGTCGGTGGAGAGCTAGCGGAGAGACCCAGTACTTC. The J gene is TRBJ2-5, the V gene TRBV28, with 7 bases lining up with TRBD2. With V trimmed by 5 bases and J by 4 bases, 10 bases remained unmatched. Germline CDR1 MDHEN, CDR2 SYDVKM. This CDR3 has 15 amino acids.

This clonotype was observed many times. V is TRBV5-1 and J is TRBJ2-7; D remains ambiguous. Germline V gene data show CDR1 as SGHRS and CDR2 as YFSETQ. There are 13 residues in the CDR3. The V end lost 7 bases, the J end lost 1 base, and 12 bases lay between the germline ends. CDR3 nucleotide sequence: TGCGCCAGCTCCGAAGTAGAGTCCTACGAGCAGTACTTC. Its protein is CASSEVESYEQYF.

The sample holds a few counts of this clonotype. This chain connects TRBV4-3 to TRBJ2-4; TRBD2 matches at 8 bases. The CDR3 runs to 13 residues. The J segment lost 7 bases and the V segment lost 2 bases, leaving 1 base of the junction unmatched. CDR1 and CDR2 from the germline V gene are LGHNA and YSLEER. CDR3 region: CASSQKRGNIQYF. In DNA, the CDR3 is TGCGCCAGCAGCCAAAAGCGGGGGAACATTCAGTACTTC.

This clonotype was observed at least ten times. J is TRBJ1-1 and V is TRBV28, with D perhaps TRBD1 (5 bases). Germline V CDR1 and CDR2: MDHEN, SYDVKM. Trimming stripped 3 bases from V and 0 bases from J, with 8 bases between. The length of the CDR3 is 14 residues. CDR3 DNA sequence: TGTGCCAGCAGTTTTTCGGGGGTGAACACTGAAGCTTTCTTT. Translation: CASSFSGVNTEAFF.

This clonotype is a singleton in its sample. J is TRBJ2-3 and V is TRBV4-3; D perhaps matches TRBD1 (6 bases). CDR3 length: 16 amino acids. V dropped 1 base and J dropped 4 bases, with 15 bases sitting between them. Per germline, CDR1 LGHNA and CDR2 YSLEER. CDR3 nucleotide sequence: TGCGCCAGCAGCCAAGGGGACAATCCTCCCTCAGATACGCAGTATTTT. Its protein is CASSQGDNPPSDTQYF.

The chain joins TRBV12-3 or TRBV12-4 to TRBJ2-7; possible D gene TRBD2, 6 bases. The CDR3 covers 16 residues. V was clipped by 3 bases and J by 0 bases, with 15 bases between them. The CDR3 DNA sequence: TGTGCCAGCAGTTTTATTAGCTGGGACTCCTCCTACGAGCAGTACTTC. Translated: CASSFISWDSSYEQYF.

The chain joins TRBV28 to TRBJ2-1, with no clear D. Germline CDR1 and CDR2: MDHEN and SYDVKM. V lost 3 bases and J lost 2, with 14 bases in between. The CDR3 consists of 16 residues. The CDR3 loop is CASSFQRDKPYNEQFF. Written as DNA, the CDR3 is TGTGCCAGCAGTTTCCAGCGCGATAAACCCTACAATGAGCAGTTCTTC.

The chain couples TRBV20-1 to TRBJ2-5; tentative D call: TRBD1 (7 bases). The V end lost 3 bases, the J end lost 3 bases, and 14 bases lay between the germline ends. CDR3 length: 14 residues. CDR1 DFQATT and CDR2 SNEGSKA come from the germline V gene (reference sequence). Written as DNA, the CDR3 is TGCAGTGCTAGGAGTGACAGGGAGGAAGAGACCCAGTACTTC. It is translated as CSARSDREEETQYF.